This T cell receptor beta chain stems from a study of long-term antiretroviral therapy in people with HIV. Researchers report immunoSEQ v3.0 was run at survey level. Assay: immunoSEQ multiplex PCR; the TCRdb copy retains only in-frame clones and omits some. The data show about 21,000 clones, with about 85% seen just once and roughly 3.2% held by the top ten. Trimming removed 5 bases from V and 0 bases from J, with 17 bases in between. Germline assignment: CDR1 GTSNPN and CDR2 SVGIG (reference sequence). The CDR3 consists of 17 residues. V and J are TRBV30 and TRBJ1-6; D is possibly TRBD1 (6 bases). This clonotype was sampled from a woman aged 45 to 65 with HIV. The sequenced sample was unsorted PBMCs, obtained 1.9 years after starting antiretroviral therapy. CDR3 coding DNA: TGTGCCTGGGCGGTGGAGGGGGGGAGCTCCTATAATTCACCCCTCCACTTT. It encodes CAWAVEGGSSYNSPLHF.